Following are 7 T cell receptor beta chains from one sample sequenced in a study of shared clonotypes between healthy human individuals. Using immunoSEQ multiplex PCR, the repertoire was profiled, and TCRdb retains in-frame clones only, with some absent. There are about 490,000 clones in the sample; roughly 78% occur only once, and roughly 12% lies in the top ten. Sequences were obtained from PBMCs. The source of these receptors is a woman between 35 and 50 years old in good health. Some clones in this sample may be carry-over from other donors' samples.

The J gene is TRBJ1-1, the V gene TRBV19, with D unresolved. V was cut by 8 bases and J by 3 bases, with 13 bases left in between. Germline lookup yields CDR1 LNHDA and CDR2 SQIVND (reference sequence). The CDR3 consists of 13 residues. Written as DNA, the CDR3 is TGTGCCAGTCTCGGCAGGTTAGACACTGAAGCTTTCTTT. Encoded protein: CASLGRLDTEAFF.

The table lists this clone with a few counts. The J gene is TRBJ2-5, the V gene TRBV2, with D unclear. This CDR3 contains 15 residues. Germline-derived CDR1 and CDR2 are SNHLY and FYNNEI. V dropped 0 bases and J dropped 4 bases, with 12 bases sitting between them. CDR3 DNA sequence: TGTGCCAGCAGTGAAGCTTATAGTGTTTCAGAGACCCAGTACTTC. Translated: CASSEAYSVSETQYF. The full variable domain, with the rest looked up from reference TRBV2 and TRBJ2-5, is EPEVTQTPSHQVTQMGQEVILRCVPISNHLYFYWYRQILGQKVEFLVSFYNNEISEKSEIFDDQFSVERPDGSNFTLKIRSTKLEDSAMYFCASSEAYSVSETQYFGPGTRLLVL.

The chain links TRBV30 to TRBJ1-3; no reliable D call. Germline loops: CDR1 GTSNPN, CDR2 SVGIG (reference sequence). The CDR3 totals 14 residues. Deletions cut 7 bases from V and 3 bases from J, with 16 bases between. The CDR3 is CAFYRVRGGNTIYF. The CDR3 DNA is TGTGCCTTCTATAGGGTTAGAGGTGGAAACACCATATATTTT.

This rearrangement joins TRBV30 to TRBJ1-1, with a weak D call TRBD1 (5 bases). V was pared by 4 bases and J by 7 bases, with 19 bases between. The CDR3 spans 14 residues. Per germline, CDR1 GTSNPN and CDR2 SVGIG (reference sequence). The CDR3 sequence: CAWTVTMGRLEAFF. The DNA of the CDR3 is TGTGCCTGGACAGTCACAATGGGGCGGCTTGAAGCTTTCTTT. Using reference TRBV30 and TRBJ1-1 for the parts outside the CDR3, the full variable domain is SQTIHQWPATLVQPVGSPLSLECTVEGTSNPNLYWYRQAAGRGLQLLFYSVGIGQISSEVPQNLSASRPQDRQFILSSKKLLLSDSGFYLCAWTVTMGRLEAFFGQGTRLTVV.

Here the CDR3 DNA reads TGTGCCAGCAGCGCGCGGTACTGGGGGGTGGTTGAGACCCAGTACTTC. Its translation is CASSARYWGVVETQYF. V and J are TRBV11-2 and TRBJ2-5, with D possibly matching TRBD2 (6 bases). The V end lost 5 bases, the J end lost 5 bases, and 21 bases lay between the germline ends. CDR3 length: 16 amino acids. Germline V lookup: CDR1 SGHAT, CDR2 FQNNGV.

The CDR3 is CSVTSNSYEQYF. The DNA of the CDR3 is TGCAGCGTTACCAGCAACTCCTACGAGCAGTACTTC. V gene TRBV29-1 combines with J gene TRBJ2-5; no firm D call. The J call may not be correct, given that the DNA end is closer to TRBJ2-7. CDR1 and CDR2 (germline): SQVTM, ANQGSEA. There are 12 residues in the CDR3.

The chain combines TRBV11-2 with TRBJ1-1; D is unclear. Germline CDR1 reads SGHAT; CDR2 reads FQNNGV. CDR3 size: 14 residues. V lost 1 base, J lost 6 bases, and 12 bases lay in between. In DNA form, the CDR3 reads TGTGCCAGCAGCTTAGGAAGGGTTAACCCTGAAGCTTTCTTT. Protein: CASSLGRVNPEAFF.